The subject of this entry is one T cell receptor beta chain. Its target is not known. These data belong to a study of cytotoxic CD8 clonotypes in ibrutinib-treated CLL. Whole-study context: The patient breakdown showed 10 to 12 relapsed/refractory and some 16 treatment-naive cases, with fewer than 18 IGHV unmutated. After median around 5.5 years, about 14 stayed in remission, approximately 12 progressed; responses roughly 25 partial, 2 complete. Response samples came after a median 12 months of treatment, range 6 to 36. Study conclusions and caveats: Samples from sustained-remission and progressing patients were taken at different times.

Here immunoSEQ multiplex PCR was the method, and the copy in TCRdb shows in-frame clones only, minus some. In the table there are 65,000 to 90,000 clones, over 80% of which are singletons. Per the germline V gene, CDR1 is SEHNR and CDR2 is FQNEAQ (reference sequence). The ends were cut back, 5 bases at V and 7 bases at J, with 21 bases in the middle. This CDR3 is built from 16 residues. The receptor comes from a human donor with chronic lymphocytic leukemia. Material: PBMCs, obtained after 24 months of ibrutinib treatment. The chain is built from TRBV7-9 and TRBJ2-1; D might be TRBD1 or TRBD2, each matching 5 bases. The CDR3 sequence is CASSPGGEGGRNEQFF. Written as DNA, the CDR3 is TGTGCCAGCAGCCCTGGGGGAGAAGGAGGTCGGAATGAGCAGTTCTTC.